This section outlines one T cell receptor (beta chain) sequence together with its context. The data stem from a study of T cells after somatic rescue of genetic block. V lost 8 bases and J lost 0, with 11 bases in between. The CDR3 runs to 13 residues. In germline, CDR1 is GTSNPN, CDR2 SVGIG (reference sequence). Repertoires were generated with immunoSEQ multiplex PCR, while TCRdb's copy carries only in-frame clones and drops some. This table has roughly 55,000 clones, around 96% appearing once. What was sequenced was peripheral blood mononuclear cells (PBMCs). This sequence originates from a child in the first two years of life. The V and J genes are TRBV30 and TRBJ2-1, with a tentative D call TRBD2 (5 bases). CDR3 in DNA: TGTGCCCAAACTAGTTACTCCTACAATGAGCAGTTCTTC. Amino acids: CAQTSYSYNEQFF.